Following are 14 T cell receptor beta chains from one sample sequenced in a study of blood T cell repertoires in COVID-19. The table came from immunoSEQ multiplex PCR; TCRdb's copy has only in-frame clones and leaves some out. The sample shows 200,000 or so clones, 85% of them seen only once. Sequencing input: peripheral blood. These receptors all come from a man in his sixties with COVID-19, enrolled during active disease.

V usage is TRBV3-1 (or the pseudogene TRBV3-2) and J usage is TRBJ2-2; 10 bases are a match to TRBD1. CDR3 length equals 18 residues. V gave up 1 base and J gave up 6 bases; unmatched junction bases: 11. The germline gives CDR1 LGHDT, CDR2 YNNKEL (reference sequence). The CDR3 loop reads CASSQVVVRQGASGELFF. DNA for the CDR3: TGTGCCAGCAGCCAAGTCGTGGTGCGACAGGGGGCATCCGGGGAGCTGTTTTTT.

This chain uses TRBV5-4 with TRBJ2-7; 9 nucleotides agree with TRBD1. Germline V lookup: CDR1 SGHNT, CDR2 YYREEE (reference sequence). Trimming at V came to 6 bases and at J to 6 bases, leaving 10 bases not matched to a gene. This CDR3 comprises 14 residues. CDR3 amino acids: CASNKQGARSEQYF. The CDR3 nucleotides read TGTGCCAGCAACAAACAGGGGGCTAGGAGCGAGCAGTACTTC.

The J gene is TRBJ2-7, the V gene TRBV23-1; the match to TRBD1 covers 9 bases. TRBV23-1 is identified as an open reading frame with a role that is uncertain. V gave up 6 bases and J gave up 5 bases; unmatched junction bases: 11. CDR3 size: 15 residues. CDR3 coding DNA: TGCGCCAGCAGAGGACAGGGGTCGGGACTTGACGAGCAGTACTTC. It codes for CASRGQGSGLDEQYF.

The chain uses TRBV4-2 and TRBJ1-1; 7 nucleotides line up with TRBD1. This CDR3 spans 14 amino acids. Germline lookup yields CDR1 LGHNA and CDR2 YNFKEQ. Unmatched junction bases numbered 1, after V lost 0 bases and J lost 3 bases. The CDR3 nucleotides read TGTGCCAGCAGCCAAGAACAGGGGTACACTGAAGCTTTCTTT. Translated: CASSQEQGYTEAFF.

V usage is TRBV5-6 and J usage is TRBJ1-2; D not resolved. The germline V gene has CDR1 SGHDT and CDR2 YYEEEE. This CDR3 has 12 residues. Trimming shortened V by 3 bases and J by 8 bases, and 11 bases separated the two germline ends. The CDR3 here is CASSSPRFGYTF. The CDR3 bases are TGTGCCAGCAGCTCTCCCCGGTTCGGCTACACCTTC.

In DNA form, the CDR3 reads TGTGCCAGTACCCAAAGCGGGAGTACCGGGGAGCTGTTTTTT. Encoded protein: CASTQSGSTGELFF. This rearrangement joins TRBV18 to TRBJ2-2; TRBD2 matches 8 bases. From germline, CDR1 is KGHSH and CDR2 LQKENI. The CDR3 length is 14 residues. Trimming took 9 bases from V and 5 from J; bases not matched to a gene: 8.

This clone was counted ten times or more. The chain joins TRBV5-4 to TRBJ2-2, with 8 bases matching TRBD1. The V gene end was trimmed by 4 bases and the J gene end by 3 bases; junction bases not matched to a gene: 5. CDR3 size: 15 residues. The V gene's germline CDR1 is SGHNT and CDR2 YYREEE (reference sequence). CDR3 loop: CASSEKTGDTGELFF. The CDR3 bases are TGTGCCAGCAGCGAAAAGACAGGGGACACCGGGGAGCTGTTTTTT.

The chain combines TRBV5-1 with TRBJ2-7, with TRBD1 identical over 7 bases. V dropped 7 bases and J dropped 4; count of bases not matched to a gene: 8. The CDR3 is 13 amino acids. Germline V lookup: CDR1 SGHRS, CDR2 YFSETQ. The CDR3, as DNA: TGCGCCAGCTCACCGGGGACAGTTTACGAGCAGTACTTC. Translation gives CASSPGTVYEQYF.

This rearrangement joins TRBV7-8 to TRBJ1-1, with D hard to call. CDR3 length equals 16 residues. Between the trimmed V and J ends, which lost 5 bases and 0 bases, there was a span of 16 bases. The germline gives CDR1 SGHVS, CDR2 FQNEAQ. The CDR3 reads CASSRSHGGMNTEAFF. CDR3 in DNA: TGTGCCAGCAGCCGGAGCCACGGAGGGATGAACACTGAAGCTTTCTTT.

The J gene is TRBJ1-1, the V gene TRBV28; D remains unclear. Germline V gene lookup returns CDR1 MDHEN and CDR2 SYDVKM. The V end was cut by 5 bases, the J end by 11 bases, with 15 bases between. The CDR3 is 12 amino acids. CDR3 sequence (DNA): TGTGCCAGCAGTATTTCGGAGTTACGCGCTTTCTTT. Translating gives CASSISELRAFF.

V gene TRBV18 combines with J gene TRBJ1-1; 10 bases line up with TRBD1. CDR1 is KGHSH, CDR2 LQKENI, per germline. Trimming took 6 bases from V and 6 from J; bases not matched to a gene: 10. This CDR3 has 15 amino acids. CDR3 in amino acids: CASSPPSGQGSEAFF. For the CDR3, the DNA is TGTGCCAGCTCCCCCCCGTCGGGACAGGGGTCTGAAGCTTTCTTT.

The chain has TRBV6-2 or TRBV6-3 and TRBJ1-1; TRBD1 matches 8 bases. Germline-derived CDR1 and CDR2 are MNHEY and SVGEGT. V gave up 0 bases and J gave up 4 bases; unmatched junction bases: 13. The CDR3 spans 18 residues. Here the CDR3 DNA reads TGTGCCAGCAGTTACTCGATCCGGACAGGGTTGGGAAGCACTGAAGCTTTCTTT. This translates into CASSYSIRTGLGSTEAFF.

This chain links TRBV20-1 with TRBJ1-2; D is unresolved. Trimming removed 1 base from V and 8 bases from J, with 8 bases in between. Germline CDR1 is DFQATT and CDR2 is SNEGSKA (reference sequence). The CDR3 extends over 11 amino acids. The CDR3 nucleotides are TGCAGTGCTAGAGCGTCCGGGGGCTACACCTTC. Translating it yields CSARASGGYTF.

The chain carries TRBV19 and TRBJ1-1; no definite D call. Trimming pared 2 bases from V and 8 bases from J, leaving 18 bases between. Germline loops: CDR1 LNHDA, CDR2 SQIVND (reference sequence). This CDR3 has 15 amino acids. CDR3 in amino acids: CASSIQVAAGSEAFF. The CDR3, as DNA: TGTGCCAGTAGTATACAGGTCGCCGCCGGCTCCGAAGCTTTCTTT. Full variable domain (rest looked up from reference TRBV19 and TRBJ1-1): DGGITQSPKYLFRKEGQNVTLSCEQNLNHDAMYWYRQDPGQGLRLIYYSQIVNDFQKGDIAEGYSVSREKKESFPLTVTSAQKNPTAFYLCASSIQVAAGSEAFFGQGTRLTVV.